This is a list of T cell receptor beta chains from one sample in a study of beta chain features in type 1 diabetes. Clones were read by immunoSEQ multiplex PCR, and TCRdb kept only the in-frame ones, dropping some. This sample has some 150,000 clones, with 48% found just once. Sequenced: Tregs from blood. The receptor source for this set is a man aged 18 to 29 in good health. The CDR3 runs from the conserved cysteine through the conserved F or W. A D gene is named only where the DNA matches it firmly. Some rows have no size entry. The others give once, few or many, or a class for an expanded clone.

-	TRBV9	-	TRBJ2-1	CASSVASSSYNEQFF	TGTGCCAGCAGCGTAGCGTCCAGCTCCTACAATGAGCAGTTCTTC
-	TRBV28	few	TRBJ2-7	CASSLGAGRSYEQYF	TGTGCCAGCAGTTTAGGGGCAGGCCGATCCTACGAGCAGTACTTC
-	TRBV7-8	-	TRBJ2-7	CASSLRGGEQYF	TGTGCCAGCAGCTTAAGGGGAGGCGAGCAGTACTTC
TRBD1	TRBV29-1	few	TRBJ1-5	CSVGDRGNQPQHF	TGCAGCGTTGGGGACAGGGGCAATCAGCCCCAGCATTTT
TRBD1	TRBV19	-	TRBJ1-2	CASRDRAPLGYTF	TGTGCCAGCCGAGACAGGGCCCCCCTGGGCTACACCTTC
-	TRBV19	-	TRBJ1-1	CASSSGRTVETPFF	TGTGCCAGTAGTAGTGGAAGGACAGTCGAGACACCTTTCTTT
-	TRBV18	-	TRBJ2-1	CASSLRSAVMANEQFF	TGTGCCAGCTCACTAAGAAGCGCCGTTATGGCCAATGAGCAGTTCTTC
-	TRBV4-2	-	TRBJ1-5	CASSQVRVGGSNQPQHF	TGTGCCAGCAGCCAAGTCAGGGTCGGTGGGAGCAATCAGCCCCAGCATTTT
-	TRBV7-7	few	TRBJ2-3	CASSLAESSDTQYF	TGTGCCAGCAGCTTAGCGGAGTCTTCAGATACGCAGTATTTT
-	TRBV27	once	TRBJ2-7	CASSFRSGWQGRQPYEQYF	TGTGCCAGCAGTTTTAGGTCGGGATGGCAGGGGAGACAACCCTACGAGCAGTACTTC
TRBD1	TRBV19	-	TRBJ1-2	CASSTRDSAHNYGYTF	TGTGCCAGTAGTACCCGGGACAGCGCCCATAACTATGGCTACACCTTC
TRBD1	TRBV5-1	-	TRBJ2-6	CASSWGTGRSGANVLTF	TGCGCCAGCAGCTGGGGGACAGGCCGCTCTGGGGCCAACGTCCTGACTTTC
-	TRBV28	-	TRBJ1-5	CATLTLARSQPQHF	TGTGCCACGCTAACCTTGGCCCGTAGCCAGCCCCAGCATTTT
-	TRBV7-2	-	TRBJ1-2	CASSPPSAMRNYGYTF	TGTGCCAGCAGCCCCCCTTCCGCGATGCGAAACTATGGCTACACCTTC
-	TRBV5-6	-	TRBJ1-2	CASSLSATNYGYTF	TGTGCCAGCAGCTTGTCCGCGACTAACTATGGCTACACCTTC
-	TRBV18	-	TRBJ2-2	CASSPSGNTGELFF	TGTGCCAGCTCACCAAGCGGGAACACCGGGGAGCTGTTTTTT
-	TRBV7-2	few	TRBJ2-5	CASSLEQNQETQYF	TGTGCCAGCAGCTTAGAACAGAACCAAGAGACCCAGTACTTC
TRBD1	TRBV5-1	-	TRBJ2-3	CASRDRVTDTQYF	TGCGCCAGCCGGGACAGGGTCACAGATACGCAGTATTTT
-	TRBV18	few	TRBJ1-4	CASSPLNSGTKGEKLFF	TGTGCCAGCTCACCGCTCAATTCCGGGACAAAGGGTGAAAAACTGTTTTTT
TRBD1	TRBV5-1	-	TRBJ2-7	CASSPTTPGQAYEQYF	TGCGCCAGCAGCCCCACCACGCCGGGACAGGCCTACGAGCAGTACTTC
-	TRBV6-6	few	TRBJ1-2	CASKLDRLDGYTF	TGTGCCAGCAAACTAGACAGGTTGGATGGCTACACCTTC
-	TRBV10-3	few	TRBJ1-5	CAISEGRGNQPQHF	TGTGCCATCAGTGAGGGGAGGGGGAATCAGCCCCAGCATTTT
-	TRBV7-9	-	TRBJ1-2	CASSLTPAAAAHGYTF	TGTGCCAGCAGCTTAACTCCCGCGGCTGCAGCGCATGGCTACACCTTC
-	TRBV7-9	-	TRBJ2-1	CASSFSLRPFQFF	TGTGCCAGCAGCTTTAGTCTTCGCCCCTTTCAGTTCTTC
TRBD2	TRBV14	once	TRBJ2-7	CASSQDIGGFYEQYF	TGTGCCAGCAGCCAAGATATCGGGGGGTTCTACGAGCAGTACTTC
TRBD2	TRBV19	-	TRBJ2-4	CASSTLAGEVQYF	TGTGCCAGTAGTACCCTAGCGGGAGAGGTTCAGTACTTC
-	TRBV6-5	few	TRBJ1-1	CASSYSIKVRNTEAFF	TGTGCCAGCAGTTACTCAATTAAAGTCAGGAACACTGAAGCTTTCTTT
-	TRBV15	-	TRBJ1-3	CATSRDKGGYSGNTIYF	TGTGCCACCAGCAGAGATAAGGGCGGGTACTCTGGAAACACCATATATTTT